This T cell receptor (beta chain) was sequenced for a study of T cells in tuberculosis (dated by TCRdb to the late 2010s). For the wider study: In the study, CD1B tetramers and high-throughput TCR immunosequencing were combined to characterize T cells specific for the mycobacterial lipid antigen glucose monomycolate (GMM). In a South African clinical cohort, IGRA-negative adolescents, IGRA-positive adolescents with latent tuberculosis and adults with active tuberculosis were compared, with ten to eleven people in each group. Active tuberculosis patient PBMC were archived before or within 7 days of starting standard anti-tuberculosis treatment.

Per the publication, the time point label means: new active TB diagnosis, blood taken before or within 7 days of starting treatment. The patients with active tuberculosis were newly diagnosed, HIV-seronegative South African adults aged 18 years or older. Confirmation of active tuberculosis was based on positive sputum smear microscopy and/or a positive M. tuberculosis culture. Immunosequencing was performed on unsorted cryopreserved PBMC and covered roughly 100,000 T cells per clinical donor on average. Broader findings and caveats from the paper: Compared with IGRA-negative controls, TCR-alpha repertoires from active tuberculosis had smaller mean NN-distances to GMM-specific TCRs, which suggests clonal expansion of these TCRs. Clinical samples were selected based on which cryopreserved specimens were available, and the active tuberculosis cases were adults whereas the controls were adolescents. With the diverse GMM-specific repertoire as input, a classifier achieved approximately 90% accuracy (AUROC around 0.88), whereas GEM motif frequencies as input gave 70% accuracy. The smaller NN-distances were partly driven by shorter CDR3-alpha lengths in active tuberculosis patients, and the difference for TCR-beta did not reach statistical significance.

Reading from cysteine to phenylalanine, the CDR3 counts 14 amino acids. The CDR3 DNA has 42 bases and is translated from base 1. V is trimmed back by 2 bases and J by 3 bases, and the junction contains 3 bases that no gene match accounts for. CDR1 is given as SGDLS and CDR2 as YYNGEE, both from the germline V gene. This clone came up once. Its antigen is not yet known. Qualities for individual bases were not recorded, and no much larger clone is one base off. TCR libraries were generated with the immunoSEQ multiplex PCR assay, using TCR-beta and/or TCR-alpha/delta assays for each sample. Amplified TCR libraries were sequenced on the Illumina high-throughput platform. The source study handled its data this way. Clustering and dimensionality reduction relied on pairwise TCRdist distances among GMM-specific receptors from T cells that were either sorted ex vivo or expanded in vitro. Each clinical repertoire was scored by mean NN-distance, the average TCRdist to the nearest 10% of tetramer-positive reference sequences. GEM TCR motif frequency was calculated as the fraction of unique TCRs that matched known GEM sequences in V/J usage and CDR3 length. Active tuberculosis was classified by linear discriminant analysis with leave-one-out cross-validation, implemented in scikit-learn. Held by TCRdb, this immuneACCESS table contains in-frame sequences only and omits some clones. Under half of the omission traces to an unresolved V gene where checked; the cause of the rest is unknown. Clone size and the V and J calls come from that table; the DNA yielded D and trimming. This sample lists about 34,000 clones; over 85% were detected once. The ten largest account for 11% of the sample.

The source of this sequence is an adult with tuberculosis. Here the sequenced sample was PBMCs, taken at tuberculosis diagnosis. The rearrangement combines TRBV9 with TRBJ1-1, and 8 junctional nucleotides match TRBD1. Read as DNA, the sequence is TGTGCCAGCAGCGTTTCAGGGGGCTACACTGAAGCTTTCTTT. This encodes CASSVSGGYTEAFF.